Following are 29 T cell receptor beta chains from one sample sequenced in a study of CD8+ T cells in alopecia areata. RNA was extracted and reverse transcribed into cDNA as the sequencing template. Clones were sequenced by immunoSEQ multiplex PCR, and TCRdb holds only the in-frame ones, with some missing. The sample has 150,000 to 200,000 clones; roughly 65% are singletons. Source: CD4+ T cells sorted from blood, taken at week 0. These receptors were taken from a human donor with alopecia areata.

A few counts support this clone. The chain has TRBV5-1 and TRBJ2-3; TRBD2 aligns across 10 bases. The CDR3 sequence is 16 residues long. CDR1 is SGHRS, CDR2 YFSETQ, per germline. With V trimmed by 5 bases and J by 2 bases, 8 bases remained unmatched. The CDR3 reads CASRTGTSDFTDTQYF. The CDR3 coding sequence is TGCGCCAGCAGAACCGGGACTAGCGATTTCACAGATACGCAGTATTTT.

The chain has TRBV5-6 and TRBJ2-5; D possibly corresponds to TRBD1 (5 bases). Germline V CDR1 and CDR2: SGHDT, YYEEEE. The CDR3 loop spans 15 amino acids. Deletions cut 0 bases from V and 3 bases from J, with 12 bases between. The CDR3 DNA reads TGTGCCAGCAGCTTGGTTACCAGGGATGAAGAGACCCAGTACTTC. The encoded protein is CASSLVTRDEETQYF.

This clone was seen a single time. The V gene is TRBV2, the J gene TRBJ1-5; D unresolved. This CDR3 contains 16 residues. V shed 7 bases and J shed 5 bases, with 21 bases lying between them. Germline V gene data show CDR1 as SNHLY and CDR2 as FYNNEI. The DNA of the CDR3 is TGTGCCAGCATCCATGATCCGGCAGTCCCCTATCAGCCCCAGCATTTT. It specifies CASIHDPAVPYQPQHF.

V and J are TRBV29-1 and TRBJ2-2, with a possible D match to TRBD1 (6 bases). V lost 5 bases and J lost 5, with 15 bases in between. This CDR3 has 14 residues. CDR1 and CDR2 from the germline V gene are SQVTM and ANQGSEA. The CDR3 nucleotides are TGCAGCGTTCACTCGGCAGGGGTAACCGGGGAGCTGTTTTTT. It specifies CSVHSAGVTGELFF.

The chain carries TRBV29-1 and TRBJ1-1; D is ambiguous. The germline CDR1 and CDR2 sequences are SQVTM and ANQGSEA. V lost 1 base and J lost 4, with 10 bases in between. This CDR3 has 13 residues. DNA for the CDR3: TGCAGCGTTGAAGGCGGGATTGGCACTGAAGCTTTCTTT. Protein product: CSVEGGIGTEAFF.

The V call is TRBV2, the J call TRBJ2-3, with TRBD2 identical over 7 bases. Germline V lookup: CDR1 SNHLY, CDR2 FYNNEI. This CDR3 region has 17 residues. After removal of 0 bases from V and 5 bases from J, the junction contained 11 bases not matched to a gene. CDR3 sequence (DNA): TGTGCCAGCAGTGAAGCGCTTATGGCTAGCGGAAGAGATACGCAGTATTTT. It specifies CASSEALMASGRDTQYF. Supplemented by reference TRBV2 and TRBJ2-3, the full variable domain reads EPEVTQTPSHQVTQMGQEVILRCVPISNHLYFYWYRQILGQKVEFLVSFYNNEISEKSEIFDDQFSVERPDGSNFTLKIRSTKLEDSAMYFCASSEALMASGRDTQYFGPGTRLTVL.

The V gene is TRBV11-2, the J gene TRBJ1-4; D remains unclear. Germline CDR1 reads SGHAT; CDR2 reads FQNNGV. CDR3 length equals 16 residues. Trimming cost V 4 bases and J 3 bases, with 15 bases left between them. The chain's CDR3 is CASSSRALGANEKLFF. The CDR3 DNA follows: TGTGCCAGCAGCTCTCGGGCCCTTGGGGCTAATGAAAAACTGTTTTTT. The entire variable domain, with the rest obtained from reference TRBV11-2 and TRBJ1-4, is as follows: EAGVAQSPRYKIIEKRQSVAFWCNPISGHATLYWYQQILGQGPKLLIQFQNNGVVDDSQLPKDRFSAERLKGVDSTLKIQPAKLEDSAVYLCASSSRALGANEKLFFGSGTQLSVL.

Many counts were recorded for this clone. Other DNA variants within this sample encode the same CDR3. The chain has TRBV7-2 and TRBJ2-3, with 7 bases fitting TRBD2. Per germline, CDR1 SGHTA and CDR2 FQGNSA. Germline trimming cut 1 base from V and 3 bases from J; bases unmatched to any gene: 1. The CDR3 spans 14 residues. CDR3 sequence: CASSLVGRTDTQYF. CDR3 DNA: TGTGCCAGCAGCTTAGTCGGGAGGACAGATACGCAGTATTTT.

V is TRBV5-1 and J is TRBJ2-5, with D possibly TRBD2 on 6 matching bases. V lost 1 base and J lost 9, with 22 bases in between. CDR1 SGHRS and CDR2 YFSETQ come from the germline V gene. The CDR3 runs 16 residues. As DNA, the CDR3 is TGCGCCAGCAGCTTGATGGGACTCGAGGGAAGTAGGGCCCAGTACTTC. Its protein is CASSLMGLEGSRAQYF.

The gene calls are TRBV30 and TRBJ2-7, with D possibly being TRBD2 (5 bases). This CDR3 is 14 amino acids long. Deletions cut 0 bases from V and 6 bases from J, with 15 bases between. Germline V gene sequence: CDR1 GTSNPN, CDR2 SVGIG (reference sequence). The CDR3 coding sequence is TGTGCCTGGAGTGTAAGTCGCGCCGGGGTCGAGCAGTACTTC. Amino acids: CAWSVSRAGVEQYF. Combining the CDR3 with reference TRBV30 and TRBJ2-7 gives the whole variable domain SQTIHQWPATLVQPVGSPLSLECTVEGTSNPNLYWYRQAAGRGLQLLFYSVGIGQISSEVPQNLSASRPQDRQFILSSKKLLLSDSGFYLCAWSVSRAGVEQYFGPGTRLTVT.

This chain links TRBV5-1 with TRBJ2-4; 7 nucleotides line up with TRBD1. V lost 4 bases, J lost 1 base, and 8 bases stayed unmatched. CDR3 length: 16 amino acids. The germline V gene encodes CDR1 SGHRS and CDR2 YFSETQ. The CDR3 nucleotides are TGCGCCAGCAGCATCACAGGGGTTCAGGCCAAAAACATTCAGTACTTC. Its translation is CASSITGVQAKNIQYF.

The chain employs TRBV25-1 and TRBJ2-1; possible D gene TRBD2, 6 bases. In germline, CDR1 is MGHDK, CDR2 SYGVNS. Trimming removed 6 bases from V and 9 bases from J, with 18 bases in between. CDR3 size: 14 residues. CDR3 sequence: CASRPPSAAGEQFF. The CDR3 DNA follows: TGTGCCAGCAGACCCCCCTCGGCAGCGGGTGAGCAGTTCTTC.

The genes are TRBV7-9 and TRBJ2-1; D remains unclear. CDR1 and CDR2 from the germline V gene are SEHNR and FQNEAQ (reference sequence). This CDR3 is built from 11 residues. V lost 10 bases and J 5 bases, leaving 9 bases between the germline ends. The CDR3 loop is CATSSNNEQFF. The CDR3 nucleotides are TGTGCCACTAGTAGCAACAATGAGCAGTTCTTC.

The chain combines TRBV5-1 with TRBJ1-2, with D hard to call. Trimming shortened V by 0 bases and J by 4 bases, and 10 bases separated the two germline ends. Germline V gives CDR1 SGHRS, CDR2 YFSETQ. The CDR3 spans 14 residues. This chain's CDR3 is CASSLDSPIYGYTF. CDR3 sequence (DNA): TGCGCCAGCAGCTTGGACAGCCCGATCTATGGCTACACCTTC.

The DNA for the CDR3 is TGTGCTAGTGGTTTATCCGAGGAGACCCAGTACTTC. Its protein product is CASGLSEETQYF. The chain combines TRBV12-5 with TRBJ2-5; D unclear. CDR3 size: 12 residues. Per the germline V gene, CDR1 is LGHNT and CDR2 is FRNRAP. Trimming cost V 3 bases and J 5 bases, with 7 bases left between them.

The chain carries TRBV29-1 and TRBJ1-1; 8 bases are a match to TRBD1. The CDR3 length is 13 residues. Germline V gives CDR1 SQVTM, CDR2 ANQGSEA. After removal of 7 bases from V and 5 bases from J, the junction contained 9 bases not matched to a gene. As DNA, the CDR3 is TGCAGCGCCACAGGGGGTCAGAAGACTGAAGCTTTCTTT. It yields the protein CSATGGQKTEAFF.

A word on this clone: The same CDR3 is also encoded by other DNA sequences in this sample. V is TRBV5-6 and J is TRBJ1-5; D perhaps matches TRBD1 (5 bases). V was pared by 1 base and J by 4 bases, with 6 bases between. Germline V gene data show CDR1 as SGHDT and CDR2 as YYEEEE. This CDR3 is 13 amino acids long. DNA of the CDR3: TGTGCCAGCAGCTTGCCAGGGAATCAGCCCCAGCATTTT. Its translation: CASSLPGNQPQHF.

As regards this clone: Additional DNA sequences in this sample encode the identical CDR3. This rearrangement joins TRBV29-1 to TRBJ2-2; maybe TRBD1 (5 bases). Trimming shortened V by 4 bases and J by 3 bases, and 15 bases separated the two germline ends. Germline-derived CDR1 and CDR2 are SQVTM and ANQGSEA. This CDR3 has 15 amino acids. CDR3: CSVGGGAAYTGELFF. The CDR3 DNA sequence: TGCAGCGTTGGGGGTGGGGCAGCTTACACCGGGGAGCTGTTTTTT.

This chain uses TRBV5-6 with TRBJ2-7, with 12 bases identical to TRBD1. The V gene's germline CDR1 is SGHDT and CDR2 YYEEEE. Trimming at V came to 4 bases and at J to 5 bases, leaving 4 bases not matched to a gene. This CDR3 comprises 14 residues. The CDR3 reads CASSPGTGGNEQYF. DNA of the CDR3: TGTGCCAGCAGCCCCGGGACAGGGGGCAACGAGCAGTACTTC.

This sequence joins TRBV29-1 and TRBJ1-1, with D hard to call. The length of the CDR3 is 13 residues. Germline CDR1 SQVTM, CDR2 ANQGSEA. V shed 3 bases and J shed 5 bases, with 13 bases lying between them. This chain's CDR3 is CSVEAHSGTEAFF. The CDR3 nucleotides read TGCAGCGTTGAGGCTCATTCGGGAACTGAAGCTTTCTTT.

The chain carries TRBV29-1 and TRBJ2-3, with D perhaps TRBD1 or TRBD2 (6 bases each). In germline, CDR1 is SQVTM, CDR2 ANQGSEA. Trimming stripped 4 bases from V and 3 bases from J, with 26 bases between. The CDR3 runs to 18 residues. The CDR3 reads CSVARESKGTIVTDTQYF. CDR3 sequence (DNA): TGCAGCGTTGCCCGGGAGAGCAAAGGGACAATAGTTACAGATACGCAGTATTTT.

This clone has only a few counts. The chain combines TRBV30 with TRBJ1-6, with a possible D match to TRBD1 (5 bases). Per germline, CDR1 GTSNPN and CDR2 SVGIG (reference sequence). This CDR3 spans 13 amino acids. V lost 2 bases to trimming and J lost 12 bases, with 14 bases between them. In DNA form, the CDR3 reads TGTGCCTGGAGTTCCCCGGGGGGACGACCCCTCCACTTT. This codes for CAWSSPGGRPLHF.

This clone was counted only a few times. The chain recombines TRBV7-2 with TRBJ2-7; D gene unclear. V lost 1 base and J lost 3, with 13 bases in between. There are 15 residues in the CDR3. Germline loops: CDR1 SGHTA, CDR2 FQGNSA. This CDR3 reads CASSLEANNLYEQYF. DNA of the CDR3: TGTGCCAGCAGCTTAGAGGCCAACAATCTCTACGAGCAGTACTTC.

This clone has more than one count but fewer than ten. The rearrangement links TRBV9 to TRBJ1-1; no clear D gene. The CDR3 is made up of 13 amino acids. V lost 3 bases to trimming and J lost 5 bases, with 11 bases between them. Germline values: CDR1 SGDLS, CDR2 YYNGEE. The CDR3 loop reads CASSDGPNTEAFF. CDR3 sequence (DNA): TGTGCCAGCAGCGATGGACCCAATACTGAAGCTTTCTTT.

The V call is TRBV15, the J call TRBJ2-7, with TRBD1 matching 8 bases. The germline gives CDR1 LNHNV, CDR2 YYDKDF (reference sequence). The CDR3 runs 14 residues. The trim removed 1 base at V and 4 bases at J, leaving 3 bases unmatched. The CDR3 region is CATSRARQGYEQYF. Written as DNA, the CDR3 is TGTGCCACCAGCAGAGCCCGACAGGGGTACGAGCAGTACTTC.

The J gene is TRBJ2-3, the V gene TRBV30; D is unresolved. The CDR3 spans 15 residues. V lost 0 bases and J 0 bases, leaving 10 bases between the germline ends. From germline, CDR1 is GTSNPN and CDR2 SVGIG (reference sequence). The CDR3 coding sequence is TGTGCCTGGAGTGTAGCTCGAAGTAGCACAGATACGCAGTATTTT. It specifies CAWSVARSSTDTQYF.

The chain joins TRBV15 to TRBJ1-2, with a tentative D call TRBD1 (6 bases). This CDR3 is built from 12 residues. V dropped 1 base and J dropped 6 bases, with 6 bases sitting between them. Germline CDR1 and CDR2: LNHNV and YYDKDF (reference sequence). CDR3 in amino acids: CATSRAGDGYTF. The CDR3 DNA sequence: TGTGCCACCAGCAGAGCAGGGGATGGCTACACCTTC.

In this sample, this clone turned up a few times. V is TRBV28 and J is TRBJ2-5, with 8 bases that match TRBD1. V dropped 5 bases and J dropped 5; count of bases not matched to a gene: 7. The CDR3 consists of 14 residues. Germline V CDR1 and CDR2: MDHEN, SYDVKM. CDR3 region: CASSTRTGRETQYF. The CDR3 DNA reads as TGTGCCAGCAGTACACGGACAGGGCGGGAGACCCAGTACTTC.

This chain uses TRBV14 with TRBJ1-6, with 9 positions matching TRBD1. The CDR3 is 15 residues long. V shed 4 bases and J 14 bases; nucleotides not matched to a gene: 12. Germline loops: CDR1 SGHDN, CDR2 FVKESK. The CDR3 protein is CASSPARTGETALHF. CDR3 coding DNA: TGTGCCAGCAGCCCCGCCCGGACAGGGGAAACAGCCCTCCACTTT.